Below are 21 T cell receptor beta chains sequenced from a single sample in a study of blood T cells in healthy people across ages. A second PCR of 7 to 11 cycles used a sample-barcoded 5' primer and a J-beta primer mix. TCRdb itself ran the 5' RACE reads through MiXCR, one entry per CDR3 protein. The table lists 550,000 to 600,000 distinct CDR3 sequences, around half of them singletons. Sample: blood. The receptors derive from a man aged 80 or over in good health.

This clonotype was detected a few times. V usage is TRBV6-5 and J usage is TRBJ2-4; D may be TRBD2 (5 bases). Germline CDR1 and CDR2: MNHEY and SVGAGI. The CDR3 has 13 residues. Trimming cost V 5 bases and J 1 base, with 6 bases left between them. This CDR3 reads CASSAGAKNIQYF. CDR3 bases: TGTGCCAGCAGTGCGGGCGCCAAAAACATTCAGTACTTC.

The table lists this clonotype with a few counts. The rearrangement links TRBV4-1 to TRBJ1-2; no definite D call. The CDR3 covers 15 residues. The germline V gene encodes CDR1 MGHRA and CDR2 YSYEKL. Trimming pared 0 bases from V and 5 bases from J, leaving 13 bases between. The chain's CDR3 is CASSQESRGLYGYTF. The CDR3 DNA reads as TGCGCCAGCAGCCAAGAATCCCGGGGTTTGTATGGCTACACCTTC.

V gene TRBV7-2 combines with J gene TRBJ2-7, with D possibly TRBD2 on 5 matching bases. V was trimmed by 1 base and J by 7 bases, leaving 11 bases between them. This CDR3 has 13 residues. Germline values: CDR1 SGHTA, CDR2 FQGNSA. CDR3 sequence (DNA): TGTGCCAGCAGCTTAGTATTCACTAGGGAGCAGTACTTC. The encoded protein is CASSLVFTREQYF.

There are a few counts of this clonotype. This chain connects TRBV10-3 to TRBJ1-2; 7 positions agree with TRBD1. Germline V lookup: CDR1 ENHRY, CDR2 SYGVKD. CDR3 length: 15 residues. Losses at the gene ends were 3 bases for V and 5 bases for J; bases not matched to a gene: 9. CDR3 coding DNA: TGTGCCATCAGTGAAGAATCGGGACAGATTTATGGCTACACCTTC. It yields the protein CAISEESGQIYGYTF.

The rearrangement joins TRBV6-5 to TRBJ1-2; possible D gene TRBD1, 5 bases. The germline V and J ends were trimmed by 7 bases and 3 bases, with 21 bases remaining between them. The CDR3 runs 16 residues. Germline V CDR1 and CDR2: MNHEY, SVGAGI. DNA for the CDR3: TGTGCCAGCACCACAAAGGGGAACCGGCGCCACTATGGCTACACCTTC. Residues: CASTTKGNRRHYGYTF.

The chain links TRBV6-5 to TRBJ2-1, with D perhaps matching TRBD2 (5 bases). V was cut by 4 bases and J by 4 bases, with 11 bases left in between. The CDR3 is 14 residues long. Germline lookup yields CDR1 MNHEY and CDR2 SVGAGI. The CDR3 sequence: CASSSGFLYNEQFF. DNA for the CDR3: TGTGCCAGCAGTTCGGGGTTCCTATACAATGAGCAGTTCTTC.

V usage is TRBV5-1 and J usage is TRBJ2-5; D remains unclear. Germline V CDR1 and CDR2: SGHRS, YFSETQ. Trimming shortened V by 0 bases and J by 11 bases, and 8 bases separated the two germline ends. The length of the CDR3 is 11 residues. In DNA form, the CDR3 reads TGCGCCAGCAGCTTGGAAACGAAGCAGTACTTC. Protein product: CASSLETKQYF.

This clonotype was observed once. This chain uses TRBV28 with TRBJ1-5, with D unclear. The CDR3 covers 17 residues. The germline gives CDR1 MDHEN, CDR2 SYDVKM. V shed 2 bases and J shed 9 bases, with 23 bases lying between them. CDR3 sequence (DNA): TGTGCCAGCAGTTTACCCTTCGGGGATCAGAGTTATCGGCCCCAGCATTTT. Protein: CASSLPFGDQSYRPQHF.

The chain joins TRBV5-1 to TRBJ1-2, with D tentatively TRBD1 (5 bases). This CDR3 contains 15 residues. Germline values: CDR1 SGHRS, CDR2 YFSETQ. V lost 0 bases and J lost 5, with 14 bases in between. CDR3 region: CASSLAIGTAYGYTF. The CDR3 region has the DNA TGCGCCAGCAGCTTGGCGATCGGGACCGCTTATGGCTACACCTTC.

For this clonotype: A junction end diverges from the germline sequence, so it may reflect a read error. The rearrangement uses TRBV6-5 and TRBJ2-5, with D possibly matching TRBD1 (5 bases). This CDR3 has 14 amino acids. Germline CDR1 and CDR2: MNHEY and SVGAGI. The CDR3 sequence is CAGSTGAYQETQYF. The CDR3 region has the DNA TGTGCCGGCAGTACAGGAGCGTACCAAGAGACCCAGTACTTC.

A few counts support this clonotype. This chain joins TRBV6-2 or TRBV6-3 and TRBJ2-1, with a possible D match to TRBD2 (6 bases). This CDR3 comprises 14 residues. V gave up 10 bases and J gave up 1 base, with 14 bases separating them. Germline V lookup: CDR1 MNHEY, CDR2 SVGEGT. The CDR3 DNA sequence: TGTGCCACCCGGGGGAGCGGATCCTACAATGAGCAGTTCTTC. Translated: CATRGSGSYNEQFF.

The chain couples TRBV7-2 to TRBJ2-4, with D tentatively TRBD2 (5 bases). Trimming took 5 bases from V and 5 from J, leaving 22 bases between them. Germline assignment: CDR1 SGHTA and CDR2 FQGNSA. The CDR3 runs 17 residues. In nucleotides, the CDR3 is TGTGCCAGCAGCCCCGCGCGGCGTGGGGTGGAGGAAAACATTCAGTACTTC. Translation: CASSPARRGVEENIQYF.

The chain couples TRBV6-2 or TRBV6-3 to TRBJ2-3; 13 bases line up with TRBD2. Per germline, CDR1 MNHEY and CDR2 SVGEGT. The V and J ends lost 11 bases and 4 bases, in that order; junction bases with no gene match: 6. CDR3 length: 14 residues. The CDR3 protein is CALGLAGVPDTQYF. CDR3 nucleotide sequence: TGTGCCTTAGGACTAGCGGGAGTACCAGATACGCAGTATTTT.

The V and J genes are TRBV28 and TRBJ2-7; 8 positions match TRBD1. Germline lookup yields CDR1 MDHEN and CDR2 SYDVKM. The CDR3 totals 15 residues. The V segment lost 6 bases and the J segment 3 bases; nucleotides outside the gene matches: 10. CDR3 bases: TGTGCCAGCAGATATGACAGGGGAGGAGGCTACGAGCAGTACTTC. Translating gives CASRYDRGGGYEQYF.

This clonotype was seen a handful of times. J is TRBJ1-4 and V is TRBV7-9, with unresolved D. This CDR3 is built from 15 residues. In germline, CDR1 is SEHNR, CDR2 FQNEAQ (reference sequence). Between the trimmed V and J ends, which lost 5 bases and 1 base, there was a span of 11 bases. For the CDR3, the DNA is TGTGCCAGCAGCCCAGACGGGCGAACTAATGAAAAACTGTTTTTT. Translation: CASSPDGRTNEKLFF. Full variable domain (missing parts from reference TRBV7-9 and TRBJ1-4): DTGVSQNPRHKITKRGQNVTFRCDPISEHNRLYWYRQTLGQGPEFLTYFQNEAQLEKSRLLSDRFSAERPKGSFSTLEIQRTEQGDSAMYLCASSPDGRTNEKLFFGSGTQLSVL.

This clonotype was detected only a few times. The chain joins TRBV7-2 to TRBJ2-1, with 8 bases that match TRBD2. J lost 7 bases, V lost 4 bases, and 9 bases had no gene match. The CDR3 runs 15 residues. Looked up from germline, CDR1 is SGHTA and CDR2 is FQGNSA. CDR3 residues: CASSWSGGLPNEQFF. CDR3 DNA sequence: TGTGCCAGCAGCTGGAGCGGGGGCCTACCAAATGAGCAGTTCTTC.

The chain combines TRBV2 with TRBJ2-1; possibly TRBD2 for D (7 bases). This CDR3 region has 13 residues. Germline V gives CDR1 SNHLY, CDR2 FYNNEI. Trimming cost V 8 bases and J 7 bases, with 15 bases left between them. In nucleotides, the CDR3 is TGTGCCAGCCGTGCGGGGGCGGCAAATGAGCAGTTCTTC. It encodes CASRAGAANEQFF.

The V gene is TRBV28, the J gene TRBJ2-4, with 7 nucleotides matching TRBD2. CDR1 and CDR2 from the germline V gene are MDHEN and SYDVKM. The CDR3 contains 15 residues. Trimming at V came to 4 bases and at J to 8 bases, leaving 11 bases not matched to a gene. CDR3 sequence (DNA): TGTGCCAGCAGTTCCGCAGGTCGGGGGGAGGACATTCAGTACTTC. This translates into CASSSAGRGEDIQYF.

The chain joins TRBV7-9 to TRBJ2-5, with D possibly being TRBD2 (6 bases). Trimming stripped 5 bases from V and 7 bases from J, with 29 bases between. This CDR3 is built from 18 residues. From germline, CDR1 is SEHNR and CDR2 FQNEAQ (reference sequence). CDR3 protein: CASSARLGLSRGGRTQYF. Written as DNA, the CDR3 is TGTGCCAGCAGCGCACGACTCGGACTATCACGTGGGGGAAGGACCCAGTACTTC. The variable domain in full, completed from reference TRBV7-9 and TRBJ2-5, reads DTGVSQNPRHKITKRGQNVTFRCDPISEHNRLYWYRQTLGQGPEFLTYFQNEAQLEKSRLLSDRFSAERPKGSFSTLEIQRTEQGDSAMYLCASSARLGLSRGGRTQYFGPGTRLLVL.

The CDR3 sequence: CASAHGFYEQYF. In DNA, the CDR3 is TGTGCCAGCGCGCACGGGTTCTACGAGCAGTACTTC. This chain uses TRBV6-2 or TRBV6-3 with TRBJ2-7, with unresolved D. Germline V gene lookup returns CDR1 MNHEY and CDR2 SVGEGT. There are 12 residues in the CDR3. V dropped 8 bases and J dropped 3 bases, with 11 bases sitting between them.

The rearrangement uses TRBV7-2 and TRBJ1-4; 7 bases match TRBD1. CDR3 length: 16 amino acids. Germline-derived CDR1 and CDR2 are SGHTA and FQGNSA. Trimming removed 5 bases from V and 5 bases from J; junction bases left unmatched: 11. CDR3 sequence (DNA): TGTGCCAGCAGCCAGGGGCCCGGGACAGAGAATGAAAAACTGTTTTTT. Translation gives CASSQGPGTENEKLFF.